The rows below give T cell receptor beta chains drawn from one sample of a study of blood T cell repertoires in COVID-19. Generated by immunoSEQ multiplex PCR, the TCRdb table keeps only in-frame clones and is missing some. The table includes 65,000 to 85,000 clones, 75% to 95% detected once. The sequenced sample was peripheral blood. These receptors were obtained from a human donor in a cohort sampled during active COVID-19. Each CDR3 is given with its conserved first and last residue. The D gene is left open where the match is weak. Only part of the rows carry a size: once, few, many, or a class if the clone is expanded.

J gene: TRBJ1-2; V gene: TRBV7-2; D gene: -; clone size: -; CDR3 protein: CASSRDNQDAPFGYTF; CDR3 DNA: TGTGCCAGCAGCCGCGATAACCAGGATGCCCCCTTTGGCTACACCTTC
J gene: TRBJ1-3; V gene: TRBV11-3; D gene: -; clone size: once; CDR3 protein: CASSLTQGSGNTIYF; CDR3 DNA: TGTGCCAGCAGCTTAACGCAGGGAAGTGGAAACACCATATATTTT
J gene: TRBJ2-1; V gene: TRBV10-3; D gene: TRBD1; clone size: -; CDR3 protein: CAIRPGQGIYNEQFF; CDR3 DNA: TGTGCCATCAGACCGGGACAGGGGATCTACAATGAGCAGTTCTTC
J gene: TRBJ2-1; V gene: TRBV3-1/TRBV3-2; D gene: -; clone size: -; CDR3 protein: CARDSERSSYNEQFF; CDR3 DNA: TGTGCCAGGGATTCTGAGCGGAGCTCCTACAATGAGCAGTTCTTC
J gene: TRBJ2-1; V gene: TRBV9; D gene: TRBD2; clone size: once; CDR3 protein: CASSVAGHGGAPGDNEQFF; CDR3 DNA: TGTGCCAGCAGCGTAGCTGGGCACGGGGGGGCGCCGGGAGACAATGAGCAGTTCTTC
J gene: TRBJ2-3; V gene: TRBV9; D gene: TRBD2; clone size: -; CDR3 protein: CASKSGGASDTQYF; CDR3 DNA: TGTGCCAGCAAGAGCGGGGGGGCCTCAGATACGCAGTATTTT
J gene: TRBJ2-7; V gene: TRBV3-1/TRBV3-2; D gene: TRBD2; clone size: -; CDR3 protein: CASSQPGLANPYEQYF; CDR3 DNA: TGTGCCAGCAGCCAGCCGGGACTAGCGAACCCCTACGAGCAGTACTTC
J gene: TRBJ1-2; V gene: TRBV6-5; D gene: -; clone size: -; CDR3 protein: CASITRRGGGGYTF; CDR3 DNA: TGTGCCAGCATTACCCGCCGGGGGGGCGGTGGCTACACCTTC
J gene: TRBJ2-5; V gene: TRBV9; D gene: -; clone size: -; CDR3 protein: CASSVGVGTQYF; CDR3 DNA: TGTGCCAGCAGCGTAGGTGTCGGGACCCAGTACTTC
J gene: TRBJ2-5; V gene: TRBV7-9; D gene: -; clone size: -; CDR3 protein: CASSPRVGETQYF; CDR3 DNA: TGTGCCAGCAGCCCGCGGGTCGGGGAGACCCAGTACTTC
J gene: TRBJ1-2; V gene: TRBV29-1; D gene: -; clone size: -; CDR3 protein: CSVRQSAGAYGYTF; CDR3 DNA: TGCAGCGTTCGCCAATCGGCAGGGGCGTATGGCTACACCTTC
J gene: TRBJ2-2; V gene: TRBV28; D gene: -; clone size: -; CDR3 protein: CASSPSGVTGELFF; CDR3 DNA: TGTGCCAGCAGCCCCTCAGGGGTTACCGGGGAGCTGTTTTTT
J gene: TRBJ1-4; V gene: TRBV10-3; D gene: TRBD1; clone size: -; CDR3 protein: CAISAGQGNEKLFF; CDR3 DNA: TGTGCCATCAGCGCGGGACAGGGTAATGAAAAACTGTTTTTT
J gene: TRBJ1-2; V gene: TRBV12-3/TRBV12-4; D gene: -; clone size: -; CDR3 protein: CVTRGGNGYTF; CDR3 DNA: TGTGTCACACGAGGAGGAAATGGCTACACCTTC
J gene: TRBJ2-1; V gene: TRBV5-1; D gene: TRBD1; clone size: -; CDR3 protein: CASSLGQGSYNEQFF; CDR3 DNA: TGCGCCAGCAGCTTAGGACAGGGGTCCTACAATGAGCAGTTCTTC
J gene: TRBJ2-2; V gene: TRBV29-1; D gene: -; clone size: -; CDR3 protein: CSVDKGSTGELFF; CDR3 DNA: TGCAGCGTTGACAAGGGGTCCACCGGGGAGCTGTTTTTT
J gene: TRBJ1-1; V gene: TRBV19; D gene: TRBD1; clone size: -; CDR3 protein: CASSPGQGNMNTEAFF; CDR3 DNA: TGTGCCAGTAGTCCCGGACAGGGGAACATGAACACTGAAGCTTTCTTT
J gene: TRBJ2-5; V gene: TRBV10-1; D gene: -; clone size: -; CDR3 protein: CASSGTRLETQYF; CDR3 DNA: TGCGCCAGCAGTGGAACTAGGCTTGAGACCCAGTACTTC
J gene: TRBJ2-1; V gene: TRBV20-1; D gene: TRBD2; clone size: -; CDR3 protein: CSAGVAGGPHNEQFF; CDR3 DNA: TGCAGTGCTGGTGTGGCGGGGGGCCCTCACAATGAGCAGTTCTTC
J gene: TRBJ2-5; V gene: TRBV12-3/TRBV12-4; D gene: TRBD1; clone size: -; CDR3 protein: CASSQGQEETQYF; CDR3 DNA: TGTGCCAGCAGTCAGGGACAGGAAGAGACCCAGTACTTC
J gene: TRBJ2-7; V gene: TRBV6-6; D gene: TRBD2; clone size: -; CDR3 protein: CASSQGLASYEQYF; CDR3 DNA: TGTGCCAGCAGCCAGGGACTAGCGTCCTACGAGCAGTACTTC
J gene: TRBJ1-1; V gene: TRBV5-1; D gene: -; clone size: few; CDR3 protein: CASSLTGASSEAFF; CDR3 DNA: TGCGCCAGCAGCTTGACAGGCGCATCGAGTGAAGCTTTCTTT
J gene: TRBJ1-2; V gene: TRBV29-1; D gene: -; clone size: -; CDR3 protein: CSVENGNYGYTF; CDR3 DNA: TGCAGCGTTGAGAACGGGAACTATGGCTACACCTTC
J gene: TRBJ2-7; V gene: TRBV7-2; D gene: -; clone size: -; CDR3 protein: CASSATTTGYEQYF; CDR3 DNA: TGTGCCAGCAGCGCGACTACGACAGGCTACGAGCAGTACTTC
J gene: TRBJ1-2; V gene: TRBV19; D gene: -; clone size: once; CDR3 protein: CASTAGGGGNYGYTF; CDR3 DNA: TGTGCCAGTACTGCGGGTGGCGGGGGGAACTATGGCTACACCTTC
J gene: TRBJ2-3; V gene: TRBV9; D gene: -; clone size: -; CDR3 protein: CASSVAAGGVTDTQYF; CDR3 DNA: TGTGCCAGCAGCGTAGCGGCGGGCGGGGTGACAGATACGCAGTATTTT
J gene: TRBJ2-7; V gene: TRBV2; D gene: -; clone size: -; CDR3 protein: CASSDRRGRLGEQYF; CDR3 DNA: TGTGCCAGCAGTGACCGGCGGGGGCGGTTGGGGGAGCAGTACTTC
J gene: TRBJ2-7; V gene: TRBV14; D gene: TRBD1; clone size: -; CDR3 protein: CASSHERDRTYEQYF; CDR3 DNA: TGTGCCAGCAGCCATGAACGGGACAGGACCTACGAGCAGTACTTC
J gene: TRBJ2-2; V gene: TRBV6-2/TRBV6-3; D gene: TRBD1; clone size: -; CDR3 protein: CASSPPPGTGHIRGTGELFF; CDR3 DNA: TGTGCCAGCAGTCCCCCCCCGGGGACAGGGCACATCCGGGGCACCGGGGAGCTGTTTTTT
J gene: TRBJ2-5; V gene: TRBV6-2/TRBV6-3; D gene: -; clone size: -; CDR3 protein: CASSYSQDRRETQYF; CDR3 DNA: TGTGCCAGCAGTTACTCCCAAGACAGGAGAGAGACCCAGTACTTC
J gene: TRBJ2-5; V gene: TRBV4-3; D gene: -; clone size: -; CDR3 protein: CASSPPRSRETQYF; CDR3 DNA: TGCGCCAGCAGCCCCCCGAGGAGTAGGGAGACCCAGTACTTC
J gene: TRBJ1-2; V gene: TRBV6-5; D gene: -; clone size: -; CDR3 protein: CASRGGAGNYGYTF; CDR3 DNA: TGTGCCAGCAGGGGTGGGGCTGGGAACTATGGCTACACCTTC
J gene: TRBJ1-4; V gene: TRBV6-5; D gene: -; clone size: -; CDR3 protein: CASSSSGGRGEKLFF; CDR3 DNA: TGTGCCAGCTCCTCGTCCGGGGGAAGGGGTGAAAAACTGTTTTTT
J gene: TRBJ1-1; V gene: TRBV7-9; D gene: -; clone size: -; CDR3 protein: CASSWANTEAFF; CDR3 DNA: TGTGCCAGCAGCTGGGCGAACACTGAAGCTTTCTTT
J gene: TRBJ2-7; V gene: TRBV28; D gene: -; clone size: -; CDR3 protein: CASSGQQVQYF; CDR3 DNA: TGTGCCAGCAGTGGACAGCAGGTACAGTACTTC
J gene: TRBJ2-3; V gene: TRBV12-3/TRBV12-4; D gene: -; clone size: -; CDR3 protein: CATSGGGTDTQYF; CDR3 DNA: TGTGCCACCTCGGGGGGCGGCACAGATACGCAGTATTTT
J gene: TRBJ2-3; V gene: TRBV7-6; D gene: -; clone size: -; CDR3 protein: CASSSTGRDTQYF; CDR3 DNA: TGTGCCAGCAGCAGTACAGGGAGAGATACGCAGTATTTT
J gene: TRBJ2-5; V gene: TRBV10-1; D gene: -; clone size: -; CDR3 protein: CASSAGARGETQYF; CDR3 DNA: TGCGCCAGCAGTGCCGGGGCCAGGGGAGAGACCCAGTACTTC
J gene: TRBJ1-2; V gene: TRBV5-1; D gene: TRBD1; clone size: -; CDR3 protein: CASSLGQEVDGYTF; CDR3 DNA: TGCGCCAGCAGCCTGGGACAGGAGGTCGATGGCTACACCTTC
J gene: TRBJ2-6; V gene: TRBV10-3; D gene: TRBD1; clone size: -; CDR3 protein: CAIGEGAGGANVLTF; CDR3 DNA: TGTGCCATCGGAGAGGGGGCGGGTGGGGCCAACGTCCTGACTTTC
J gene: TRBJ2-3; V gene: TRBV11-3; D gene: -; clone size: -; CDR3 protein: CASSLDGGLRTDTQYF; CDR3 DNA: TGTGCCAGCAGCTTAGATGGGGGACTCCGCACAGATACGCAGTATTTT
J gene: TRBJ1-6; V gene: TRBV2; D gene: -; clone size: once; CDR3 protein: CASSEAGTQGSPLHF; CDR3 DNA: TGTGCCAGCAGTGAGGCGGGGACCCAGGGTTCACCCCTCCACTTT
J gene: TRBJ2-3; V gene: TRBV29-1; D gene: TRBD2; clone size: -; CDR3 protein: CSVDSRERGRADTQYF; CDR3 DNA: TGCAGCGTTGACTCTCGGGAGCGGGGGAGGGCAGATACGCAGTATTTT
J gene: TRBJ1-3; V gene: TRBV19; D gene: -; clone size: -; CDR3 protein: CASSMWADSSGNTIYF; CDR3 DNA: TGTGCCAGTAGTATGTGGGCAGACAGTTCTGGAAACACCATATATTTT
J gene: TRBJ1-6; V gene: TRBV27; D gene: TRBD1; clone size: -; CDR3 protein: CASSSRQGYNSPLHF; CDR3 DNA: TGTGCCAGCAGTTCACGACAGGGGTATAATTCACCCCTCCACTTT
J gene: TRBJ1-2; V gene: TRBV5-6; D gene: TRBD1; clone size: -; CDR3 protein: CASSHSGPGGGYTF; CDR3 DNA: TGTGCCAGCAGCCACTCTGGACCAGGGGGAGGCTACACCTTC
J gene: TRBJ2-1; V gene: TRBV7-2; D gene: -; clone size: -; CDR3 protein: CASSLGSGPTYNEQFF; CDR3 DNA: TGTGCCAGCAGCTTAGGGAGCGGGCCGACCTACAATGAGCAGTTCTTC